The rows below give T cell receptor beta chains drawn from one sample of a study of OX40 agonist ivuxolimab in advanced cancers. Here immunoSEQ multiplex PCR was the method, and the copy in TCRdb shows in-frame clones only, minus some. The data show some 69,000 clones, with roughly 90% seen just once and around 0.5% held by the top ten. The material was CD4+ or CD8+ T cells sorted from blood, obtained in a trial of the OX40 agonist ivuxolimab. The receptors were sampled from an adult with an advanced solid tumor such as melanoma, head and neck, liver or kidney cancer. Each CDR3 is given with its conserved first and last residue. D genes are given only for firm matches. Expanded clones get a size class; other rows say once, few or many, or leave the size out.

TRBV30	once	.	TRBJ2-3	CAWLVTDTQYF	TGTGCCTGGCTGGTCACAGATACGCAGTATTTT
TRBV5-6	.	.	TRBJ2-7	CASSSPLRYEQYF	TGTGCCAGCAGCTCGCCTCTCAGGTACGAGCAGTACTTC
TRBV7-3	.	TRBD2	TRBJ2-5	CASSYISGRQETQYF	TGTGCCAGCAGCTACATTAGCGGGAGACAGGAGACCCAGTACTTC
TRBV5-6	.	.	TRBJ2-5	CASSLAPSGAGQETQYF	TGTGCCAGCAGCTTGGCCCCCTCAGGGGCCGGGCAAGAGACCCAGTACTTC
TRBV6-1	medium-sized	TRBD2	TRBJ2-7	CASRRTSGSYEQYF	TGTGCCAGCAGGCGGACTAGCGGGAGTTACGAGCAGTACTTC
TRBV14	.	.	TRBJ1-2	CASSHVGRSRRDGYTF	TGTGCCAGCAGCCATGTTGGACGGTCTCGCAGGGATGGCTACACCTTC
TRBV5-1	few	TRBD1	TRBJ1-4	CASSPLSRQGAVNEKLFF	TGCGCCAGCAGCCCTCTATCCCGGCAGGGGGCTGTTAATGAAAAACTGTTTTTT
TRBV5-4	.	.	TRBJ2-5	CASSLGGRLEETQYF	TGTGCCAGCAGCTTGGGGGGGCGCCTTGAAGAGACCCAGTACTTC
TRBV14	once	.	TRBJ1-2	CASSQDPTTAQIRDFRAYGYTF	TGTGCCAGCAGCCAAGATCCAACGACAGCACAAATCCGGGACTTTAGGGCCTATGGCTACACCTTC
TRBV5-1	.	.	TRBJ2-5	CASSLGGGQWETQYF	TGCGCCAGCAGCTTGGGGGGGGGCCAGTGGGAGACCCAGTACTTC
TRBV11-2	once	.	TRBJ2-2	CASSLDRAYTGELFF	TGTGCCAGCAGCTTAGACAGGGCATACACCGGGGAGCTGTTTTTT
TRBV18	.	.	TRBJ2-5	CASSPPGVGETQYF	TGTGCCAGCTCACCACCAGGGGTTGGCGAGACCCAGTACTTC
TRBV29-1	.	.	TRBJ1-2	CSGWGDYGYTF	TGCAGCGGTTGGGGGGACTATGGCTACACCTTC
TRBV2	.	.	TRBJ2-5	CARSRGVSETQYF	TGTGCCAGAAGCAGGGGCGTCTCGGAGACCCAGTACTTC
TRBV19	.	.	TRBJ1-1	CASSIDRRTEAFF	TGTGCCAGTAGTATAGATCGTCGGACAGAAGCTTTCTTT
TRBV28	.	.	TRBJ1-2	CASDGYRNGYTF	TGTGCCAGTGACGGATATCGCAATGGCTACACCTTC
TRBV9	once	.	TRBJ2-3	CASSVRVTPADTQYF	TGTGCCAGCAGCGTAAGAGTAACCCCGGCAGATACGCAGTATTTT
TRBV7-2	.	TRBD1	TRBJ2-3	CASSRSRDSTPDTQYF	TGTGCCAGCAGCCGGTCCCGGGACAGTACCCCAGATACGCAGTATTTT
TRBV28	.	TRBD1	TRBJ2-5	CASKTGTGLETQYF	TGTGCCAGCAAGACCGGGACAGGATTAGAGACCCAGTACTTC
TRBV30	.	TRBD1	TRBJ1-4	CAWSAIGQGAGKEKLFF	TGTGCCTGGAGCGCTATTGGGCAGGGGGCTGGTAAGGAAAAACTGTTTTTT
TRBV6-5	.	.	TRBJ1-5	CASSYAGNSNQPQHF	TGTGCCAGCAGTTATGCAGGGAATAGCAATCAGCCCCAGCATTTT
TRBV7-6	.	.	TRBJ2-5	CASSLEVWETQYF	TGTGCCAGCAGCTTAGAAGTTTGGGAGACCCAGTACTTC
TRBV28	.	TRBD1	TRBJ2-6	CASSPPGGGANVLTF	TGTGCCAGCAGCCCTCCAGGGGGAGGGGCCAACGTCCTGACTTTC
TRBV5-4	.	.	TRBJ1-1	CASSWGSLTGNTEAFF	TGTGCCAGCAGCTGGGGAAGTCTGACAGGGAACACTGAAGCTTTCTTT
TRBV7-9	.	TRBD1	TRBJ1-2	CASRPSGTVFYGYTF	TGTGCCAGCCGCCCTTCTGGGACAGTCTTCTATGGCTACACCTTC
TRBV4-3	.	TRBD2	TRBJ2-7	CASSLGLAYEQYF	TGCGCCAGCAGCCTGGGACTAGCCTACGAGCAGTACTTC
TRBV4-3	.	TRBD1	TRBJ1-3	CASSQADRVGNTIYF	TGCGCCAGCAGCCAGGCTGACAGGGTTGGAAACACCATATATTTT
TRBV11-3	.	.	TRBJ2-1	CASSRRDHQDEQFF	TGTGCCAGCAGCCGCCGGGACCATCAGGATGAGCAGTTCTTC
TRBV21-1	once	.	TRBJ2-3	CASSKALEGGGTDTQYF	TGTGCCAGCAGCAAAGCCCTAGAGGGGGGCGGAACAGATACGCAGTATTTT
TRBV6-5	.	TRBD2	TRBJ2-3	CASTLLAGESYTQYF	TGTGCCAGCACCCTACTAGCGGGAGAATCGTATACGCAGTATTTT
TRBV5-6	.	.	TRBJ1-4	CASSLARINEKLFF	TGTGCCAGCAGCTTGGCTAGGATAAATGAAAAACTGTTTTTT
TRBV9	.	TRBD1	TRBJ2-2	CASSQEDRVSGELFF	TGTGCCAGCAGCCAAGAGGACAGGGTATCAGGGGAGCTGTTTTTT
TRBV28	.	.	TRBJ2-1	CASRTGSLEQFF	TGTGCCAGCAGAACGGGGAGCCTCGAGCAGTTCTTC
TRBV6-5	.	TRBD1	TRBJ1-2	CASRQQGTNYGYTF	TGTGCCAGCAGACAACAGGGGACAAACTATGGCTACACCTTC
TRBV18	.	.	TRBJ2-7	CASSAGPFPTYEQYF	TGTGCCAGCTCAGCTGGCCCCTTCCCCACCTACGAGCAGTACTTC
TRBV7-2	.	TRBD1	TRBJ1-3	CASSSQQGYGNTIYF	TGTGCCAGCAGTTCTCAACAGGGGTACGGAAACACCATATATTTT
TRBV5-1	.	TRBD2	TRBJ2-1	CASSSRTSGSSYNEQFF	TGCGCCAGCAGCTCCCGGACTAGCGGGAGCTCCTACAATGAGCAGTTCTTC
TRBV27	.	.	TRBJ1-2	CASRLGYSSGYGYTF	TGTGCCAGCAGATTGGGGTACTCCTCCGGCTATGGCTACACCTTC
TRBV5-5	.	.	TRBJ2-5	CASSLGATETQYF	TGTGCCAGCAGCTTGGGGGCAACAGAGACCCAGTACTTC
TRBV9	.	.	TRBJ2-3	CASSERPASTDTQYF	TGTGCCAGCAGCGAGAGGCCTGCGAGCACAGATACGCAGTATTTT
TRBV7-9	.	.	TRBJ2-5	CASSLVRTQETQYF	TGTGCCAGCAGCTTAGTCAGGACCCAAGAGACCCAGTACTTC
TRBV7-6	.	TRBD2	TRBJ2-1	CASSSPSGSYNEQFF	TGTGCCAGCAGCTCTCCTAGCGGGAGCTACAATGAGCAGTTCTTC
TRBV5-1	.	TRBD2	TRBJ2-3	CASTFRLAGGDTQYF	TGCGCCAGCACCTTTAGACTAGCGGGAGGAGATACGCAGTATTTT
TRBV7-2	.	.	TRBJ2-5	CASSLESLETQYF	TGTGCCAGCAGCTTAGAAAGTTTGGAGACCCAGTACTTC
TRBV7-2	.	.	TRBJ2-5	CASSLNRDKTQYF	TGTGCCAGCAGCTTAAACCGGGATAAGACCCAGTACTTC